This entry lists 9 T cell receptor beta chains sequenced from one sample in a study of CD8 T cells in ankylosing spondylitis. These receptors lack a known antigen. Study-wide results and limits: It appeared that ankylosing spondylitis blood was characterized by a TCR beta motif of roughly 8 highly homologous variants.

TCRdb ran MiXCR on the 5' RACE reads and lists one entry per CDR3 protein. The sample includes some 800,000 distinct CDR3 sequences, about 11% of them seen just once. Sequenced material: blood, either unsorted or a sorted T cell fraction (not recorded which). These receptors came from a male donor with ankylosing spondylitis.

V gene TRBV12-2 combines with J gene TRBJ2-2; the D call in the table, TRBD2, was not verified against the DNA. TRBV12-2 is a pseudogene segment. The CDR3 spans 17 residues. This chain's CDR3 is CASRSTRDSLGPGELFF. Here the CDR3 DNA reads TGTGCAAGTCGCTCGACCCGGGACTCCCTAGGTCCCGGGGAGCTGTTTTTT.

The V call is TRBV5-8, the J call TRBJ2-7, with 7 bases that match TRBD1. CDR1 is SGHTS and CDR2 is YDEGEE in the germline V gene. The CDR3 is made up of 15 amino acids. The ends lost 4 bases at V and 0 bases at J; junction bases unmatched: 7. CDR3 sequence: CASSVGQTFSYEQYF. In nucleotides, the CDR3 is TGTGCCAGCAGCGTGGGACAGACGTTCTCCTACGAGCAGTACTTC. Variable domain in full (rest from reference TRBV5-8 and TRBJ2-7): EAGVTQSPTHLIKTRGQQATLRCSPISGHTSVYWYQQALGLGLQFLLWYDEGEERNRGNFPPRFSGRQFPNYSSELNVNALELEDSALYLCASSVGQTFSYEQYFGPGTRLTVT.

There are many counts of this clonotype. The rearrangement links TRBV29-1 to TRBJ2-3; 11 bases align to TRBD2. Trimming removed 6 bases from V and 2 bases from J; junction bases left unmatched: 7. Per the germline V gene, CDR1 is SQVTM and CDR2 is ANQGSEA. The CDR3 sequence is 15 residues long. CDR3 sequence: CSVQTSGIVTDTQYF. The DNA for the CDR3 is TGCAGCGTCCAGACTAGCGGGATCGTCACAGATACGCAGTATTTT.

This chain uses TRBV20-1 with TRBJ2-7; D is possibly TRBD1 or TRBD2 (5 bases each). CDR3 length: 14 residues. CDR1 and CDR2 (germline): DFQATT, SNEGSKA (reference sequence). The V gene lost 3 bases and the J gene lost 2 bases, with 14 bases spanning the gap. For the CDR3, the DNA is TGCAGTGCTAGTTTGTCAGGGAGTCCCTACGAGCAGTACTTC. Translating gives CSASLSGSPYEQYF.

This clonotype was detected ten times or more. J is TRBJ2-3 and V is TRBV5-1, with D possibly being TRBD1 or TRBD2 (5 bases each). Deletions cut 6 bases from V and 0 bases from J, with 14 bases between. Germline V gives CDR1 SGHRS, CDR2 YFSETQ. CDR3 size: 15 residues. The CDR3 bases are TGCGCCAGCACCTATCCCGGGGCTAGCACAGATACGCAGTATTTT. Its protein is CASTYPGASTDTQYF.

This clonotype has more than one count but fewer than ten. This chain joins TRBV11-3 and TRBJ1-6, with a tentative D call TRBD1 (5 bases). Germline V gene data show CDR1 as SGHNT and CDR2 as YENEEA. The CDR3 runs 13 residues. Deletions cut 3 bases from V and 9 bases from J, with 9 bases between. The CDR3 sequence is CASSFGAGSPLHF. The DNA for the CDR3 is TGTGCCAGCAGCTTTGGGGCCGGTTCACCCCTCCACTTT. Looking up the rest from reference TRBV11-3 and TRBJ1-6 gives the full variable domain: EAGVVQSPRYKIIEKKQPVAFWCNPISGHNTLYWYLQNLGQGPELLIRYENEEAVDDSQLPKDRFSAERLKGVDSTLKIQPAELGDSAVYLCASSFGAGSPLHFGNGTRLTVT.

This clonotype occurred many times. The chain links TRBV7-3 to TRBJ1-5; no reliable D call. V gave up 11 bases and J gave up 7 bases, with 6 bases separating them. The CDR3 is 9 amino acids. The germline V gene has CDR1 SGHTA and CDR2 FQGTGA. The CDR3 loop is CADEQPQHF. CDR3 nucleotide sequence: TGTGCCGACGAGCAGCCCCAGCATTTT.

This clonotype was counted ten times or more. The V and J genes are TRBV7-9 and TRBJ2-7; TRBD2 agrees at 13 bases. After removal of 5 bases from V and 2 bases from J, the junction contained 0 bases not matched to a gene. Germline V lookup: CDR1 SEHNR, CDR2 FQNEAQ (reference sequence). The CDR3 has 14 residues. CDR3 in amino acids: CASSGLAGAYEQYF. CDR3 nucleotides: TGTGCCAGCAGCGGACTAGCGGGGGCCTACGAGCAGTACTTC.

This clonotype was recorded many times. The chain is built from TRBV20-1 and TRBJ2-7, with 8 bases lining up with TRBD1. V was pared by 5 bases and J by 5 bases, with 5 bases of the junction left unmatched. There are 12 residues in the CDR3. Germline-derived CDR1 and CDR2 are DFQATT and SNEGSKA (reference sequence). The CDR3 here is CSAFQGADEQYF. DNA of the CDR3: TGCAGTGCTTTCCAGGGGGCCGACGAGCAGTACTTC.